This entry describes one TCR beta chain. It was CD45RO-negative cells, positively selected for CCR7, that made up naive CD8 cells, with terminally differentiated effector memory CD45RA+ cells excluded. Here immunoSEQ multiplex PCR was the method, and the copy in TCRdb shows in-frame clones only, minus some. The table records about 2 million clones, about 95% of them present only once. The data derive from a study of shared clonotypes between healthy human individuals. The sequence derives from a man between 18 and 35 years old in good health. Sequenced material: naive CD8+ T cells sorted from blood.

The CDR3 bases are TGTGCCAGCAGGGTAAGCGGGAGCTCCTACGAGCAGTACTTC. This gives the protein CASRVSGSSYEQYF. The chain couples TRBV25-1 to TRBJ2-7; 8 bases are shared with TRBD2. The V gene end was trimmed by 6 bases and the J gene end by 0 bases; junction bases not matched to a gene: 4. The CDR3 consists of 14 residues. Per germline, CDR1 MGHDK and CDR2 SYGVNS.